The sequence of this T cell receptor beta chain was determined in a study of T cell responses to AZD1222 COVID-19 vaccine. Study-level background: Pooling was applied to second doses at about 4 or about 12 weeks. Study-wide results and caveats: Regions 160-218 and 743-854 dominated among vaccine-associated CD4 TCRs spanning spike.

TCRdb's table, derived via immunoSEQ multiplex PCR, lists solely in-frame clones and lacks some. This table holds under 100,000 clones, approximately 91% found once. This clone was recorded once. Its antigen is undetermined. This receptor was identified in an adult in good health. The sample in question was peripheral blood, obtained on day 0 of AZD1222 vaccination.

The CDR3 DNA follows: TGTGCCAGCTCATCGGGACAGGGACAAAACATTCAGTACTTC. It encodes CASSSGQGQNIQYF. The chain recombines TRBV18 with TRBJ2-4; 9 bases are shared with TRBD1. The J segment lost 5 bases and the V segment lost 5 bases, leaving 4 bases of the junction unmatched. The CDR3 runs 14 residues. Germline V CDR1 and CDR2: KGHSH, LQKENI.